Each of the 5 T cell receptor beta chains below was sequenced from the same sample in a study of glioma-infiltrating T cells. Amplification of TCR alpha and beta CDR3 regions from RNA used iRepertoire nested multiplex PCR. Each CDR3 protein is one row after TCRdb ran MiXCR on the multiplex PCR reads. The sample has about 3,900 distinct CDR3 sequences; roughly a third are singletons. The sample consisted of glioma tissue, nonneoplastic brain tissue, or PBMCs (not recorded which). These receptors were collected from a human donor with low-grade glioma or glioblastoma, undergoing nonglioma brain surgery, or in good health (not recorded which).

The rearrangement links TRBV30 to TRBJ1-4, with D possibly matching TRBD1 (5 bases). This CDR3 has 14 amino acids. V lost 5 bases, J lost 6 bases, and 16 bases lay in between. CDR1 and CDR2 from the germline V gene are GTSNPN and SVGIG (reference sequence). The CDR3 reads CAWGSWDRDEKLFF. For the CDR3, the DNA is TGTGCCTGGGGTAGCTGGGACCGTGATGAAAAACTGTTTTTT.

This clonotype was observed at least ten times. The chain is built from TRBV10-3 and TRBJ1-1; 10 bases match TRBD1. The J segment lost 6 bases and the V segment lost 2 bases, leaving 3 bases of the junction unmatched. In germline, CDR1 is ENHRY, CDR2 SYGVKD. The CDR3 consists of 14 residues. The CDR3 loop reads CAISETGQGAEAFF. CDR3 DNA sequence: TGTGCCATCAGTGAGACAGGACAGGGGGCTGAAGCTTTCTTT.

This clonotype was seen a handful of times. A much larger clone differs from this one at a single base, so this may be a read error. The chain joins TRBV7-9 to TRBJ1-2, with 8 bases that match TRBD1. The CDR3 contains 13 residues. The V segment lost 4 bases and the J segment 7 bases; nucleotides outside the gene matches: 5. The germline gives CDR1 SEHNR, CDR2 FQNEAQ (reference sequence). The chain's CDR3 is CASSSGTGCGYTF. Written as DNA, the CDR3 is TGTGCCAGCAGCTCAGGGACAGGATGTGGCTACACCTTC.

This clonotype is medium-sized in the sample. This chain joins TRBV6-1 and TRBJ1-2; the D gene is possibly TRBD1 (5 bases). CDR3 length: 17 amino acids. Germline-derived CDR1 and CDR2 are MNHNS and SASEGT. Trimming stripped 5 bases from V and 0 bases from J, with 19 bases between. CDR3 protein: CASSSPPQAGTNYGYTF. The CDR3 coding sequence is TGTGCCAGCAGTTCGCCCCCGCAGGCAGGGACTAACTATGGCTACACCTTC.

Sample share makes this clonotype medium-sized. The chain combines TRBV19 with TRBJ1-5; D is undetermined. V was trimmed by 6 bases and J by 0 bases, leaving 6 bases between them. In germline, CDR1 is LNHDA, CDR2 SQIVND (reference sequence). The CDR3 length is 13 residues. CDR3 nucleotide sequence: TGTGCCAGTAGAGGATATAGCAATCAGCCCCAGCATTTT. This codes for CASRGYSNQPQHF.